This TCR beta chain was documented in a study of CD8+ T cells in alopecia areata. Regarding the study as a whole: Within the top 100, expanded CD8+ clones significantly decreased with tofacitinib, as did scalp clonality. Clonality in lesional scalp, especially alopecia totalis/universalis, exceeded that of normal scalp.

Turning to this clone: The antigen remains undetermined.

The authors extracted RNA and reverse transcribed it into cDNA as the sequencing template. The protocol was immunoSEQ multiplex PCR, while the TCRdb copy is restricted to in-frame clones and leaves out a portion. The sample lists 150,000 to 200,000 clones; more than 55% were seen once. Treatment noted: oral pan-JAK inhibitor, 5-10 mg twice daily. Trimming left V 4 bases short and J 6 bases short, with 13 bases between. The CDR3 contains 14 residues. The germline V gene has CDR1 ENHRY and CDR2 SYGVKD. This specimen consisted of CD4+ T cells sorted from blood, obtained at week 4, from a patient treated with tofacitinib. The receptor's source is a human donor with alopecia areata. V gene TRBV10-3 combines with J gene TRBJ1-5; D is uncertain. This CDR3 is CAISAGGEGQPQHF. The CDR3 region has the DNA TGTGCCATCAGTGCCGGCGGGGAGGGTCAGCCCCAGCATTTT.